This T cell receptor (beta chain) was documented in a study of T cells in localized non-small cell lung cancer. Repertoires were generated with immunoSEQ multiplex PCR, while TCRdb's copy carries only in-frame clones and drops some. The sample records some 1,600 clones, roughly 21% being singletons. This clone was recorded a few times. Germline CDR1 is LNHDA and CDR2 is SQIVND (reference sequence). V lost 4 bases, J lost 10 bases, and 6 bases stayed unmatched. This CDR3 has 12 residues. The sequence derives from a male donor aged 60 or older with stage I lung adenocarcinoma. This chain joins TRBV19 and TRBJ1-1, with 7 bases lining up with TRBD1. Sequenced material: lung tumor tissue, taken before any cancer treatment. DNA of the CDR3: TGTGCCAGTAGTACCCGGGACAGCGGAGCTTTCTTT. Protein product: CASSTRDSGAFF.